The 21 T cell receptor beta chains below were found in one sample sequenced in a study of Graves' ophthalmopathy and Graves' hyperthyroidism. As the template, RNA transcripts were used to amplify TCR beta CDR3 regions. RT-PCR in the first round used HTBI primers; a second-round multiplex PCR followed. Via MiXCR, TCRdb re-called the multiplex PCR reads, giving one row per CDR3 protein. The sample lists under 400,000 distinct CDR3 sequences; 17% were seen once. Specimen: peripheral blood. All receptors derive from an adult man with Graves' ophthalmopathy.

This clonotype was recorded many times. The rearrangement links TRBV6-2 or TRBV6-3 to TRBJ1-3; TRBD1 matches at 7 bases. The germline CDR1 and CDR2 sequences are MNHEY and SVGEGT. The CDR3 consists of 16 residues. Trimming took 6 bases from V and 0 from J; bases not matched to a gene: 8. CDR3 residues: CASSRGQRFSGNTIYF. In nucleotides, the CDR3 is TGTGCCAGCAGCAGGGGACAGCGATTCTCTGGAAACACCATATATTTT.

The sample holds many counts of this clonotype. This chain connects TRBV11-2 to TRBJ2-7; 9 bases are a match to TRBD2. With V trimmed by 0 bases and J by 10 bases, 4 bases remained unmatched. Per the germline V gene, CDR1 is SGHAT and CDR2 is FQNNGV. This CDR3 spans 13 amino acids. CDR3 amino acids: CASSLEGLAPQYF. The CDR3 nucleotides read TGTGCCAGCAGCTTAGAAGGACTAGCGCCCCAGTACTTC.

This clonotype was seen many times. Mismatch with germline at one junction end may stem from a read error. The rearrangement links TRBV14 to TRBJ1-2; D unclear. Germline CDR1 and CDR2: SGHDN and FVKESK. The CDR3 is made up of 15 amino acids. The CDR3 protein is CASGQEVAPRLGYTF. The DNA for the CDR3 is TGTGCCAGCGGCCAAGAAGTCGCGCCCCGGCTTGGCTACACCTTC.

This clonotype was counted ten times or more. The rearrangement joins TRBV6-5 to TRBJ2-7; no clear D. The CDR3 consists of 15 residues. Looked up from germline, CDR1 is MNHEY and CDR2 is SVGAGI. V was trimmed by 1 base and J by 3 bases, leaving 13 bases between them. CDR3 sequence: CASSYLGPGGYEQYF. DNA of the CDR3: TGTGCCAGCAGTTACTTAGGACCCGGCGGCTACGAGCAGTACTTC.

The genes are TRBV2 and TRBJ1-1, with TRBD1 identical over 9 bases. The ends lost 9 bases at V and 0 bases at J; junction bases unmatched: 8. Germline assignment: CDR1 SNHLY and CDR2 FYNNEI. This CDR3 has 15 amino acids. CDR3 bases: TGTGCCAGTCCCCGGACAGGGGTATTGAACACTGAAGCTTTCTTT. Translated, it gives CASPRTGVLNTEAFF.

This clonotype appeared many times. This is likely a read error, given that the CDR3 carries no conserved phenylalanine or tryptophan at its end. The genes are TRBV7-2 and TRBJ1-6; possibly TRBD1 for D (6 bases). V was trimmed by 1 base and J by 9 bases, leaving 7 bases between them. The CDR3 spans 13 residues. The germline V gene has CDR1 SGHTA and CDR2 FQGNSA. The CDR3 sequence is CASSLDRVSPLHL. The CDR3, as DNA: TGTGCCAGCAGCTTAGACAGGGTTTCACCCCTCCACCTT.

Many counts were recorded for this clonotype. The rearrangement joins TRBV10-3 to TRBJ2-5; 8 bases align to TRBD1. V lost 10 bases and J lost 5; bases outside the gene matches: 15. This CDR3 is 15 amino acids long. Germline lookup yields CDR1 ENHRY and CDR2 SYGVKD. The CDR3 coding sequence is TGTGCCACAAAACAGCGAAGGACAGGGCTGGAGACCCAGTACTTC. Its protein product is CATKQRRTGLETQYF.

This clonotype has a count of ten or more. The CDR3: CASSLSRGVNGYTF. In nucleotides, the CDR3 is TGTGCCAGCAGTTTATCGCGTGGGGTGAATGGCTACACCTTC. The V and J genes are TRBV27 and TRBJ1-2; no definite D call. Trimming cost V 0 bases and J 6 bases, with 11 bases left between them. Per germline, CDR1 MNHEY and CDR2 SMNVEV (reference sequence). The CDR3 spans 14 residues.

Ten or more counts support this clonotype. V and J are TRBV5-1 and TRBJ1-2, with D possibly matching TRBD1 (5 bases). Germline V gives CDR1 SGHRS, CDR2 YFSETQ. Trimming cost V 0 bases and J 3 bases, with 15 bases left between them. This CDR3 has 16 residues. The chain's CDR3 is CASSLATLGRDYGYTF. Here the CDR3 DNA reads TGCGCCAGCAGCTTGGCAACCCTCGGCAGGGACTATGGCTACACCTTC.

Here the CDR3 reads CASKSTGTTYEQYF. The CDR3 DNA follows: TGTGCCAGCAAATCGACAGGGACGACCTACGAGCAGTACTTC. This chain connects TRBV6-2 or TRBV6-3 to TRBJ2-7, with 7 bases lining up with TRBD1. Unmatched junction bases numbered 8, after V lost 7 bases and J lost 2 bases. The CDR3 extends over 14 amino acids. CDR1 is MNHEY and CDR2 is SVGEGT in the germline V gene.

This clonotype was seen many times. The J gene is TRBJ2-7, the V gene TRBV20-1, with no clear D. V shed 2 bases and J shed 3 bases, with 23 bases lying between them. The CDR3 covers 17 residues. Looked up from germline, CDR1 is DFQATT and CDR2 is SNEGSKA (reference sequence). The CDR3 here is CSARPTPAWQDLYEQYF. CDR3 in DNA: TGCAGTGCTAGACCAACCCCAGCATGGCAGGATCTCTACGAGCAGTACTTC.

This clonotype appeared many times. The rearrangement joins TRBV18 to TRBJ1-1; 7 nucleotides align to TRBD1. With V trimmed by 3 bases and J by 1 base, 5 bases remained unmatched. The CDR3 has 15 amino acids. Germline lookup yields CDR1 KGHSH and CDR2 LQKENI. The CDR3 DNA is TGTGCCAGCTCACCTGTGGGACAGTCGAACACTGAAGCTTTCTTT. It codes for CASSPVGQSNTEAFF. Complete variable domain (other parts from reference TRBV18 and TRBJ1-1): NAGVMQNPRHLVRRRGQEARLRCSPMKGHSHVYWYRQLPEEGLKFMVYLQKENIIDESGMPKERFSAEFPKEGPSILRIQQVVRGDSAAYFCASSPVGQSNTEAFFGQGTRLTVV.

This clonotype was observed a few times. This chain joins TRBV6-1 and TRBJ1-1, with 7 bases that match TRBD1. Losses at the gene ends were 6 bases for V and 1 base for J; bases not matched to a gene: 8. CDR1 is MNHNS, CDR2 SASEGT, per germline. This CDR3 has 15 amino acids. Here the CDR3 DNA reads TGTGCCAGCAGCCATAGACAGGGTAAGAACACTGAAGCTTTCTTT. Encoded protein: CASSHRQGKNTEAFF.

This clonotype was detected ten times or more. CDR3 region: CASSFAGVNTGELFF. DNA for the CDR3: TGTGCCAGCAGTTTCGCGGGGGTGAACACCGGGGAGCTGTTTTTT. The chain combines TRBV28 with TRBJ2-2, with 7 positions matching TRBD2. The length of the CDR3 is 15 residues. Losses at the gene ends were 3 bases for V and 1 base for J; bases not matched to a gene: 2. Germline assignment: CDR1 MDHEN and CDR2 SYDVKM.

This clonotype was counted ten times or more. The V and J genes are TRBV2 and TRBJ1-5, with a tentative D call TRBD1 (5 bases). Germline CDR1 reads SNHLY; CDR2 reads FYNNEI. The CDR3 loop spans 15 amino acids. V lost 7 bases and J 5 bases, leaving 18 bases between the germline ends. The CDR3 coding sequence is TGTGCCAGCAACCGCGAGGGGAACCTCTATCAGCCCCAGCATTTT. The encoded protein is CASNREGNLYQPQHF.

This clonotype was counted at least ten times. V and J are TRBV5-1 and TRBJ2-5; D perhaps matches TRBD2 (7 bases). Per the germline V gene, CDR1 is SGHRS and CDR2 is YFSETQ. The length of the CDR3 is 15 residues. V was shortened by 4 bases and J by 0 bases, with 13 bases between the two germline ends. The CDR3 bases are TGCGCCAGCAGCGTCGGGGGGCTACACCAAGAGACCCAGTACTTC. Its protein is CASSVGGLHQETQYF.

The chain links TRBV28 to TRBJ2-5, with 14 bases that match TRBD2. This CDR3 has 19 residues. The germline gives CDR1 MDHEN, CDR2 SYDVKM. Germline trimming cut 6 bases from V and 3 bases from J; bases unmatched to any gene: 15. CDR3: CASSYGGTSGSHRKETQYF. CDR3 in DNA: TGTGCCAGCAGCTACGGTGGGACTAGCGGGAGTCATCGAAAAGAGACCCAGTACTTC. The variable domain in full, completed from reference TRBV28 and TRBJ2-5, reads DVKVTQSSRYLVKRTGEKVFLECVQDMDHENMFWYRQDPGLGLRLIYFSYDVKMKEKGDIPEGYSVSREKKERFSLILESASTNQTSMYLCASSYGGTSGSHRKETQYFGPGTRLLVL.

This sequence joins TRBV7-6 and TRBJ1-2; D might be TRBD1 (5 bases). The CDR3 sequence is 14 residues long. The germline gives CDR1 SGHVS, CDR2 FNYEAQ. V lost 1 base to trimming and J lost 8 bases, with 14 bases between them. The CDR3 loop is CASSLDGAERGYTF. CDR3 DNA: TGTGCCAGCAGCTTAGACGGGGCCGAGCGAGGCTACACCTTC.

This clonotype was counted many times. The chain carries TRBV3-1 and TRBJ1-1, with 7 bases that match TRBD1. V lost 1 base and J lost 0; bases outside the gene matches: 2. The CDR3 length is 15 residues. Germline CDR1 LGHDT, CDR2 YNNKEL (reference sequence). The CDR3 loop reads CASSQAGTVNTEAFF. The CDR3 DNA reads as TGTGCCAGCAGCCAAGCCGGGACAGTGAACACTGAAGCTTTCTTT.

Here the CDR3 DNA reads TGTGCCAGCGGGCAGCAGGGGGACACTGAAGCTTTCTTT. Its translation: CASGQQGDTEAFF. The chain employs TRBV3-1 and TRBJ1-1; 7 nucleotides agree with TRBD1. The trim removed 8 bases at V and 3 bases at J, leaving 6 bases unmatched. This CDR3 has 13 residues. Germline V gene lookup returns CDR1 LGHDT and CDR2 YNNKEL (reference sequence).

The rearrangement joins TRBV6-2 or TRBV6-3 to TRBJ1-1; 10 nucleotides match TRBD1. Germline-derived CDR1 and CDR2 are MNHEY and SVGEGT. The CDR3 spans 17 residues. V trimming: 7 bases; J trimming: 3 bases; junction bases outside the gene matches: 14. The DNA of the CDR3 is TGTGCCAGCACGGGGACAGGGGCTGCCCGTGTGGACACTGAAGCTTTCTTT. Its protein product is CASTGTGAARVDTEAFF.